This T cell receptor (beta chain) is drawn from a study of cytomegalovirus exposure and HLA in healthy donors. General study results and limits: The dataset shows that most TCR sequences were rare, while some public TCRs occurred in many donors.

This PCR relied on a set of 60 Vbeta primers and 13 Jbeta primers. Generated by immunoSEQ multiplex PCR, the TCRdb table keeps only in-frame clones and is missing some. The sample holds approximately 190,000 clones, roughly 74% seen once. Note on this clone: Its antigen is unidentified.

Likely unrecorded immune exposures existed in these nominally healthy donors. The specimen was PBMCs. This sequence originates from a woman aged 25 to 45 in good health and CMV-seropositive.

The CDR3 bases are TGCGCCAGCAGCCCTCGTGGGACAGTAAATGAGCAGTTCTTC. Protein sequence: CASSPRGTVNEQFF. The chain has TRBV4-3 and TRBJ2-1; 7 bases are a match to TRBD1. CDR3 length: 14 residues. CDR1 and CDR2 (germline): LGHNA, YSLEER. V trimming: 4 bases; J trimming: 7 bases; junction bases outside the gene matches: 7.